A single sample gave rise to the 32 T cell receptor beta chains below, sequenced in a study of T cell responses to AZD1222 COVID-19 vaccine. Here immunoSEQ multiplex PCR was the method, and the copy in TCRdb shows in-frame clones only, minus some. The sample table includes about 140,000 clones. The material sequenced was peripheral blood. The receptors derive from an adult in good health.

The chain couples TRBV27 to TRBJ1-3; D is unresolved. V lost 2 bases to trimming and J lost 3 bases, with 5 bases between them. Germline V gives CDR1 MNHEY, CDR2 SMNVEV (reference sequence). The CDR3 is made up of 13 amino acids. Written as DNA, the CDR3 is TGTGCCAGCAGTTTAGGGTTTGGAAACACCATATATTTT. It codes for CASSLGFGNTIYF.

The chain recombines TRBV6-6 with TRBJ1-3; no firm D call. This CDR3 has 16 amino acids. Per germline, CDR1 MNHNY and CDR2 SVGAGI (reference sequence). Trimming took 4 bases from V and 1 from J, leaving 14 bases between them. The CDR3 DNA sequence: TGTGCCAGCAGTTTACACGGGCCCCTTTCTGGAAACACCATATATTTT. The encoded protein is CASSLHGPLSGNTIYF.

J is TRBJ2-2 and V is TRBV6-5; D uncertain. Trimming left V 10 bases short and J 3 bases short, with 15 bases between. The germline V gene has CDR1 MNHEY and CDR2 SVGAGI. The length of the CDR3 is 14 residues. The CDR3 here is CATSRLQDTGELFF. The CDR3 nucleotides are TGTGCCACCTCTCGGTTGCAGGACACCGGGGAGCTGTTTTTT.

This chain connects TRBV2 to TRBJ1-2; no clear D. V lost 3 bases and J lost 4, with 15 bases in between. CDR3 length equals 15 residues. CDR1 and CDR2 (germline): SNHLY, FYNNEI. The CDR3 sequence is CASSEGPDRPYGYTF. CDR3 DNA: TGTGCCAGCAGTGAGGGTCCGGACCGTCCCTATGGCTACACCTTC.

In DNA, the CDR3 is TGTGCCAGCAGCCCAGCAAACACAGATACGCAGTATTTT. Its protein is CASSPANTDTQYF. The V gene is TRBV7-2, the J gene TRBJ2-3, with unresolved D. This CDR3 is built from 13 residues. Germline V CDR1 and CDR2: SGHTA, FQGNSA. Trimming took 5 bases from V and 2 from J, leaving 8 bases between them.

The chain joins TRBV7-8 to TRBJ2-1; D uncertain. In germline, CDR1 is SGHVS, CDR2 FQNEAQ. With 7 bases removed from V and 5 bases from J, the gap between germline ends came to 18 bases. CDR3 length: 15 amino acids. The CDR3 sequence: CASKSMFGPHNEQFF. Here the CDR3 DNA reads TGTGCCAGCAAATCGATGTTTGGACCGCACAATGAGCAGTTCTTC.

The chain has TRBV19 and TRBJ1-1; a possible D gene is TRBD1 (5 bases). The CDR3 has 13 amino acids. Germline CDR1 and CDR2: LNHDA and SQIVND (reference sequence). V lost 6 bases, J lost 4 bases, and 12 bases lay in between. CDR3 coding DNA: TGTGCCAGTAGCGCAGGGCCCCTCACTGAAGCTTTCTTT. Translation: CASSAGPLTEAFF.

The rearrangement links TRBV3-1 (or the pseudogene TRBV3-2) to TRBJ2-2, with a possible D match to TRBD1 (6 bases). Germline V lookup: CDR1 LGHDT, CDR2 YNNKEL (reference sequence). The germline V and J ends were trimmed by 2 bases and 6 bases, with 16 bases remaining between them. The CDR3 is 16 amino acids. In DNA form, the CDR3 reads TGTGCCAGCAGCCAATCTCAAACAGGGTCCCCCGGGGAGCTGTTTTTT. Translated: CASSQSQTGSPGELFF.

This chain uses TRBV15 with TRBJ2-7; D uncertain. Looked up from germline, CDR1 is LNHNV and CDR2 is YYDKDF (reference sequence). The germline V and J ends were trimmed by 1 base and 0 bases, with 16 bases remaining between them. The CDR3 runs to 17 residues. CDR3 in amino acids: CATSRVPRTSTSYEQYF. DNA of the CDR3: TGTGCCACCAGCAGAGTCCCCCGGACGTCCACCTCCTACGAGCAGTACTTC.

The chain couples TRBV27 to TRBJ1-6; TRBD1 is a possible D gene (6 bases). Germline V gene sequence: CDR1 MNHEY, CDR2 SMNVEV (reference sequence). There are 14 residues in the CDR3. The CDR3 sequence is CATKTGTLNSPLHF. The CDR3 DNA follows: TGTGCGACAAAAACCGGGACATTAAATTCACCCCTCCACTTT.

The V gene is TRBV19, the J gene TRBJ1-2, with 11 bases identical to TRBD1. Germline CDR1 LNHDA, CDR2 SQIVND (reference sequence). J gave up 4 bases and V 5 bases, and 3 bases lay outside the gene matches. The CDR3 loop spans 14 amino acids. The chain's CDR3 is CASSGQGAGYGYTF. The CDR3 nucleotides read TGTGCCAGTAGTGGACAGGGGGCTGGCTATGGCTACACCTTC.

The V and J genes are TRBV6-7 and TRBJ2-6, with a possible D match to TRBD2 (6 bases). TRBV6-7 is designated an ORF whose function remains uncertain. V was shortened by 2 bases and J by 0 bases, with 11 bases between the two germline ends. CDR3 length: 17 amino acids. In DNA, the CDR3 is TGTGCCAGCAGTTACACCGGGACTCTCTCTGGGGCCAACGTCCTGACTTTC. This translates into CASSYTGTLSGANVLTF.

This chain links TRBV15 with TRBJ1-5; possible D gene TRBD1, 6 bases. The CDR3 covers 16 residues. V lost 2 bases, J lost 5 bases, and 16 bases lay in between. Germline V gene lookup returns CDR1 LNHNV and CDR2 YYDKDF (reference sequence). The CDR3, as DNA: TGTGCCACCAGCAGAATAAACAGGGTTGGGGATCAGCCCCAGCATTTT. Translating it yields CATSRINRVGDQPQHF.

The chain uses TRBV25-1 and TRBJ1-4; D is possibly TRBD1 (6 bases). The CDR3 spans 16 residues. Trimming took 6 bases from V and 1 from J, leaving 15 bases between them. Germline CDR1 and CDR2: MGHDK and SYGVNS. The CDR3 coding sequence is TGTGCCAGCAGCGATACAGGGCTCCGAACTAATGAAAAACTGTTTTTT. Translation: CASSDTGLRTNEKLFF.

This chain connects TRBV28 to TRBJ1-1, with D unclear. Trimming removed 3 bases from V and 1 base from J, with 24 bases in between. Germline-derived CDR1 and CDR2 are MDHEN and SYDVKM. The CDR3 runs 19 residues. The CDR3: CASSFELGTALLQNTEAFF. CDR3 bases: TGTGCCAGCAGTTTTGAATTGGGAACAGCACTATTGCAGAACACTGAAGCTTTCTTT.

The CDR3 coding sequence is TGCGCCAGCAGCCAAGACAGGGAACCACGCCGTGGCTACACCTTC. Its protein is CASSQDREPRRGYTF. The genes are TRBV4-3 and TRBJ1-2, with a tentative D call TRBD1 (5 bases). This CDR3 contains 15 residues. Germline CDR1 and CDR2: LGHNA and YSLEER. V lost 0 bases and J 7 bases, leaving 15 bases between the germline ends.

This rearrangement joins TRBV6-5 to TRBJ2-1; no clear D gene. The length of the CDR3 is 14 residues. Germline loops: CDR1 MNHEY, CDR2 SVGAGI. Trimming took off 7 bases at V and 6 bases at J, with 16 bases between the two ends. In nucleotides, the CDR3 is TGTGCCAGCACACCCTCCGGGCCCTCCAATGAGCAGTTCTTC. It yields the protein CASTPSGPSNEQFF.

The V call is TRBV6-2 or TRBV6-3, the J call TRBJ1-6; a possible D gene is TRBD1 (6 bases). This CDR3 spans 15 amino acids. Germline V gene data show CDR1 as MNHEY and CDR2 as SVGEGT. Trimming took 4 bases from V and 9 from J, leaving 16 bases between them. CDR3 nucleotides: TGTGCCAGCAGTTTGGACAGCCCTACTGGTTCACCCCTCCACTTT. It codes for CASSLDSPTGSPLHF.

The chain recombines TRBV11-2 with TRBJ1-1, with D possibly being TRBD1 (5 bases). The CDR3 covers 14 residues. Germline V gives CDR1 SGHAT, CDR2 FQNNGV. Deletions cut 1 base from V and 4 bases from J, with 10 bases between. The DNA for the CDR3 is TGTGCCAGCAGCTTAGCCAGGGTGGCCACTGAAGCTTTCTTT. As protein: CASSLARVATEAFF.

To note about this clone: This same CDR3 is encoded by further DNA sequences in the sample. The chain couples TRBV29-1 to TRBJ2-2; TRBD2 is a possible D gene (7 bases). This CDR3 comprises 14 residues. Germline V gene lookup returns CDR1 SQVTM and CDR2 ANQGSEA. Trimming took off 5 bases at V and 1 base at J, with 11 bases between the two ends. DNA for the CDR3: TGCAGCGTTATTAGGGGGGGGAACACCGGGGAGCTGTTTTTT. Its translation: CSVIRGGNTGELFF.

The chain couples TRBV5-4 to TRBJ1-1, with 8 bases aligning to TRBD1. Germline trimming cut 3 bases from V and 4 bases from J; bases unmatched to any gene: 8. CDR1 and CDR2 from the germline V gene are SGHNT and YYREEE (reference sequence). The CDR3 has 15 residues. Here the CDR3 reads CASSSRQGSSTEAFF. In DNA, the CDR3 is TGTGCCAGCAGCTCCAGACAGGGGTCGAGCACTGAAGCTTTCTTT.

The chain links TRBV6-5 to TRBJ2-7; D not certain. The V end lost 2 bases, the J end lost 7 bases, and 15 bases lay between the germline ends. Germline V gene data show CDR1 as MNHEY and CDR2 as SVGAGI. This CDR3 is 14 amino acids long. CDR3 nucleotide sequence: TGTGCCAGCAGTTACCGGAGTTACGTGGCTGAGCAGTACTTC. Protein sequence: CASSYRSYVAEQYF.

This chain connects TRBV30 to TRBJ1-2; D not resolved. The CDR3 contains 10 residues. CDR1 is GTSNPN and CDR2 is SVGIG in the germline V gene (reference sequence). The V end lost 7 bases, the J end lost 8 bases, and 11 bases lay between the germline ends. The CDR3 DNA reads TGTGCCTCCCGGTTGTTCGGCTACACCTTC. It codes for CASRLFGYTF.

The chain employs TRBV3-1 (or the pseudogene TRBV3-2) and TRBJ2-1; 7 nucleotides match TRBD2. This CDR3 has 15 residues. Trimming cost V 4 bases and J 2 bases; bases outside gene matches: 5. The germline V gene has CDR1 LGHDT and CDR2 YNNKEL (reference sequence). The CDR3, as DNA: TGTGCCAGCAGCCCTGGGACTACCACCTACAATGAGCAGTTCTTC. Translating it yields CASSPGTTTYNEQFF.

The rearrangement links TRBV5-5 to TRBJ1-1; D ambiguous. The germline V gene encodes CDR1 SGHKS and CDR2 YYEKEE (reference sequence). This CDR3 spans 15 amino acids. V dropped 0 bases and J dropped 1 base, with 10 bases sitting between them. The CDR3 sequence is CASSLAGQTNTEAFF. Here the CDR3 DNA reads TGTGCCAGCAGCTTGGCCGGCCAGACGAACACTGAAGCTTTCTTT.

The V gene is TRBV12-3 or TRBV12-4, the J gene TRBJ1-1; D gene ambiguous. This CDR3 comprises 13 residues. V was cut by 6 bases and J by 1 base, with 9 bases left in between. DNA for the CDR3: TGTGCCAGCAGCCTATTTAAGAACACTGAAGCTTTCTTT. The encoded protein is CASSLFKNTEAFF.

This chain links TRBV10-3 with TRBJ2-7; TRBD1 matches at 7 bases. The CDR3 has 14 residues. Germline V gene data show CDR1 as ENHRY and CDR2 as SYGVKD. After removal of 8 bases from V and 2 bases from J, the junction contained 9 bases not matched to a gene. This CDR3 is CAIRDNRGPYEQYF. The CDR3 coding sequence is TGTGCCATCCGAGACAACAGGGGCCCCTACGAGCAGTACTTC.

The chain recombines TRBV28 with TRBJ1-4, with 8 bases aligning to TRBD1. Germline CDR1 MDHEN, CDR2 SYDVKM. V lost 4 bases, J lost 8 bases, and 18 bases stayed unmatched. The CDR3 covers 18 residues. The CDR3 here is CASSSLNLSDRAGEKLFF. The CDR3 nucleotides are TGTGCCAGCAGTTCCCTTAACCTCTCGGACAGGGCTGGGGAAAAACTGTTTTTT.

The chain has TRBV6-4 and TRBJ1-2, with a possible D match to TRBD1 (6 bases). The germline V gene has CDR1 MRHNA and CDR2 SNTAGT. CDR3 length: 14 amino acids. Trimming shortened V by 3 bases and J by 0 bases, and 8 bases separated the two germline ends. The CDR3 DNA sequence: TGTGCCAGCAGTGAGGGGGGCTCTAACTATGGCTACACCTTC. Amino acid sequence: CASSEGGSNYGYTF.

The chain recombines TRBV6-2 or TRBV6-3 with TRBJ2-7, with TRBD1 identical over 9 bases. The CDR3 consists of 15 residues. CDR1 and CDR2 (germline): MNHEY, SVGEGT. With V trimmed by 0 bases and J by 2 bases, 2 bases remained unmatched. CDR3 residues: CASSYSDRGTYEQYF. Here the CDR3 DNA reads TGTGCCAGCAGTTACTCGGACAGGGGTACCTACGAGCAGTACTTC.

The chain's CDR3 is CASSAASGNTIYF. The CDR3 nucleotides read TGTGCCAGCAGCGCCGCCTCTGGAAACACCATATATTTT. The V and J genes are TRBV9 and TRBJ1-3; no clear D. Trimming took 3 bases from V and 0 from J, leaving 4 bases between them. The germline V gene encodes CDR1 SGDLS and CDR2 YYNGEE. This CDR3 has 13 amino acids.

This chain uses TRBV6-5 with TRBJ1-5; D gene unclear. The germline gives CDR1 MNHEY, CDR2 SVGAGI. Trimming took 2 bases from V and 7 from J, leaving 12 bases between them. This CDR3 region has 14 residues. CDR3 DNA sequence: TGTGCCAGCAGTTACCGCCGGGGTCCCCAGCCCCAGCATTTT. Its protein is CASSYRRGPQPQHF.